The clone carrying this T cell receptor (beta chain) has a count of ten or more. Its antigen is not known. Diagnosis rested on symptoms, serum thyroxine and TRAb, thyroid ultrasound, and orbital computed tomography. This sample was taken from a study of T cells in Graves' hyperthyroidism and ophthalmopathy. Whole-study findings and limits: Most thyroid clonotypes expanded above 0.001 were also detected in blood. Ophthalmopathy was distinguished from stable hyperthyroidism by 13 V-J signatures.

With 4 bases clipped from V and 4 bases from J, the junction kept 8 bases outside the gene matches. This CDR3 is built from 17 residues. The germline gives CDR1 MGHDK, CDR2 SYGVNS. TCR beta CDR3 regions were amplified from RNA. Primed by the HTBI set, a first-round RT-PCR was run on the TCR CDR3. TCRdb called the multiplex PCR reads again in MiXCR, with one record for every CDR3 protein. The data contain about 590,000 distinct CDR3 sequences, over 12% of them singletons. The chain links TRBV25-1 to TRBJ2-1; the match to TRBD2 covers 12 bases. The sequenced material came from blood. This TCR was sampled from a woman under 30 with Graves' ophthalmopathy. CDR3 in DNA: TGTGCCAGCAGTGGGACAGGGACTAGCGGGTATTACAATGAGCAGTTCTTC. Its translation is CASSGTGTSGYYNEQFF.